This T cell receptor beta chain appears in the sequencing data of a study of T-cell reconstitution after alpha-beta-depleted transplantation in children. Points from the study as a whole: By one year post-transplant, T-cell counts and diversity largely arose from T cells that were newly produced. The origin of high day-60 TCRbeta diversity in some patients lay in surviving recipient T cells and thymic progenitors.

The CDR3 runs to 14 residues. The V gene end was trimmed by 2 bases and the J gene end by 3 bases; junction bases not matched to a gene: 5. Germline values: CDR1 SQVTM, CDR2 ANQGSEA. This clonotype came up many times. Its matching antigen is unknown. During its preparation, the TCRbeta library received unique molecular identifiers. TCRdb ran MiXCR on the PCR reads and lists one entry per CDR3 protein. The sample consists of 90,000 to 120,000 distinct CDR3 sequences, 5.5% to 6.5% of them appearing once. This material consisted of PBMCs, mostly from graft donor cells, taken 360 days after TCRalphabeta/CD19-depleted stem cell transplant. V gene TRBV29-1 combines with J gene TRBJ2-3, with 7 nucleotides matching TRBD1. This sequence originates from a male patient aged 2 to 9 who had a stem cell transplant for acute lymphoblastic leukemia, so the T cells may come from the graft donor. CDR3 sequence reads: CSVERDRVTDTQYF. CDR3 sequence (DNA): TGCAGCGTTGAACGAGACAGGGTGACAGATACGCAGTATTTT.